A selection of T cell receptor beta chains follows, all from one sample in a study of shared clonotypes between healthy human individuals. TCRdb keeps only in-frame clones here, not all; method: immunoSEQ multiplex PCR. Of over a million clones listed, 96% are singletons. Sequencing was done on a sample of naive CD4+ T cells sorted from blood. The receptors originated from a man aged 25-45 years in good health. The CDR3 runs from the conserved cysteine through the conserved F or W. D genes are given only for firm matches. Not all rows give a size; the values are once, few, many and, for expanded clones, a class.

len,abundance,d_gene,j_gene,v_gene,CDR3aa,CDR3nt
14,NA,TRBD1,TRBJ2-7,TRBV19,CASSLGQGADEQYF,TGTGCCAGTAGTCTTGGGCAGGGGGCAGACGAGCAGTACTTC
16,NA,TRBD2,TRBJ2-6,TRBV9,CASSPLGGVGANVLTF,TGTGCCAGCAGCCCACTGGGGGGGGTTGGGGCCAACGTCCTGACTTTC
15,NA,NA,TRBJ1-5,TRBV6-5,CASRTTGTTNQPQHF,TGTGCCAGCAGAACTACCGGGACAACTAATCAGCCCCAGCATTTT
14,NA,NA,TRBJ2-1,TRBV15,CATRGGGAYNEQFF,TGTGCCACCAGAGGGGGCGGGGCTTACAATGAGCAGTTCTTC
15,NA,TRBD2,TRBJ2-1,TRBV7-9,CASSLGAGGYNEQFF,TGTGCCAGCAGCTTAGGCGCCGGGGGGTACAATGAGCAGTTCTTC
17,NA,NA,TRBJ2-3,TRBV12-5,CASGLTQGLQSTDTQYF,TGTGCTAGTGGTTTGACCCAGGGACTCCAAAGCACAGATACGCAGTATTTT
13,once,NA,TRBJ2-3,TRBV6-6,CASTPSPVATQYF,TGTGCCAGCACGCCTAGCCCGGTTGCTACGCAGTATTTT
14,once,NA,TRBJ1-5,TRBV6-1,CASSIDRGNQPQHF,TGTGCCAGCAGTATAGACCGGGGCAATCAGCCCCAGCATTTT
14,once,NA,TRBJ2-3,TRBV7-7,CASSILQGTDTQYF,TGTGCTAGCAGCATACTACAGGGAACAGATACGCAGTATTTT
14,NA,TRBD1,TRBJ2-2,TRBV19,CAGQGAGNTGELFF,TGTGCCGGCCAGGGGGCGGGTAACACCGGGGAGCTGTTTTTT
12,NA,NA,TRBJ2-1,TRBV10-3,CAIGADPNEQFF,TGTGCCATCGGGGCGGATCCCAATGAGCAGTTCTTC
14,NA,TRBD1,TRBJ1-4,TRBV5-6,CASSLTGVDEKLFF,TGTGCCAGCAGCCTGACAGGGGTGGATGAAAAACTGTTTTTT
15,once,NA,TRBJ1-4,TRBV10-3,CAISESAGAVEKLFF,TGTGCCATCAGTGAGTCGGCAGGGGCCGTGGAAAAACTGTTTTTT
14,once,NA,TRBJ1-4,TRBV2,CASSVMGAGEKLFF,TGTGCCAGCAGTGTGATGGGGGCGGGTGAAAAACTGTTTTTT
14,NA,TRBD1,TRBJ2-7,TRBV5-1,CASSLVGQGHEQYF,TGCGCCAGCAGCTTGGTTGGACAGGGGCACGAGCAGTACTTC
14,NA,NA,TRBJ2-5,TRBV5-4,CASSRTVGQETQYF,TGTGCCAGCAGCCGGACAGTCGGCCAAGAGACCCAGTACTTC
14,NA,NA,TRBJ1-2,TRBV5-6,CASSFGRNNYGYTF,TGTGCCAGCAGCTTTGGACGGAATAACTATGGCTACACCTTC
14,NA,NA,TRBJ2-3,TRBV15,CATRTRQGTDTQYF,TGTGCCACCAGGACACGTCAGGGCACAGATACGCAGTATTTT
13,NA,TRBD1,TRBJ2-7,TRBV2,CASGQDRVYEQYF,TGTGCCAGCGGACAGGACCGGGTCTACGAGCAGTACTTC
15,NA,TRBD1,TRBJ1-2,TRBV28,CASSLRLGQWSGYTF,TGTGCCAGCAGTCTACGATTGGGACAGTGGAGTGGCTACACCTTC
15,NA,NA,TRBJ2-1,TRBV18,CASSPGQGGNNEQFF,TGTGCCAGCTCACCAGGGCAGGGGGGGAACAATGAGCAGTTCTTC
16,NA,TRBD1,TRBJ2-7,TRBV13,CASSLPQPGQGNEQYF,TGTGCCAGCAGCTTACCTCAACCGGGACAGGGTAACGAGCAGTACTTC
15,once,NA,TRBJ2-5,TRBV4-1,CASSQEDQGMETQYF,TGCGCCAGCAGCCAAGAAGACCAGGGGATGGAGACCCAGTACTTC
12,NA,NA,TRBJ1-3,TRBV9,CASSATGNTIYF,TGTGCCAGCAGCGCCACGGGAAACACCATATATTTT
17,NA,NA,TRBJ2-1,TRBV7-9,CASIPSGERGKFDEQFF,TGTGCCAGCATCCCCTCAGGGGAGAGGGGGAAATTCGATGAGCAGTTCTTC
19,NA,NA,TRBJ2-2,TRBV18,CASSENYRGGKRKAGELFF,TGTGCCAGCTCAGAAAACTACAGGGGAGGAAAAAGAAAGGCCGGGGAGCTGTTTTTT
18,NA,TRBD2,TRBJ2-2,TRBV6-4,CASSVRLAGFSNTGELFF,TGTGCCAGCAGTGTCCGGCTAGCGGGATTCTCGAACACCGGGGAGCTGTTTTTT
14,NA,NA,TRBJ2-1,TRBV2,CASGGGQIYNEQFF,TGTGCCAGCGGAGGGGGACAGATATACAATGAGCAGTTCTTC
14,NA,TRBD2,TRBJ2-3,TRBV9,CASSVASGSDTQYF,TGTGCCAGCAGCGTAGCTAGCGGGTCAGATACGCAGTATTTT
13,few,NA,TRBJ2-6,TRBV27,CASSQTKANVLTF,TGTGCCAGCAGTCAGACAAAGGCCAACGTCCTGACTTTC
17,NA,TRBD2,TRBJ2-3,TRBV2,CASSVVVGAGGTDTQYF,TGTGCCAGCAGTGTGGTGGTTGGAGCGGGAGGCACAGATACGCAGTATTTT
15,NA,TRBD2,TRBJ2-5,TRBV6-5,CASSTRLAGGETQYF,TGTGCCAGCAGTACCCGACTAGCGGGAGGAGAGACCCAGTACTTC
14,NA,TRBD1,TRBJ2-1,TRBV29-1,CSTRDRGPYNEQFF,TGCAGCACCCGGGACAGGGGTCCCTACAATGAGCAGTTCTTC
15,NA,NA,TRBJ1-1,TRBV6-6,CASSQQSPGGTEAFF,TGTGCCAGCAGCCAACAGTCCCCGGGAGGGACTGAAGCTTTCTTT
16,NA,TRBD2,TRBJ2-1,TRBV28,CASNVGAGGTWGEQFF,TGTGCCAGCAACGTGGGAGCGGGAGGGACGTGGGGTGAGCAGTTCTTC
15,NA,NA,TRBJ2-1,TRBV12-2,CASRSPPGTYNEQFF,TGTGCAAGTCGCTCCCCCCCGGGAACCTACAATGAGCAGTTCTTC
12,NA,NA,TRBJ2-1,TRBV5-4,CASGRRDNEQFF,TGTGCCAGCGGCCGGCGGGACAATGAGCAGTTCTTC
12,NA,NA,TRBJ2-5,TRBV28,CASKKGSETQYF,TGTGCCAGCAAAAAGGGCTCGGAGACCCAGTACTTC
17,NA,TRBD2,TRBJ2-3,TRBV6-1,CASSEALGRGSTDTQYF,TGTGCCAGCAGTGAAGCGCTGGGGCGGGGGAGCACAGATACGCAGTATTTT
17,NA,TRBD2,TRBJ2-1,TRBV10-2,CASSESGGIPSSNEQFF,TGCGCCAGCAGTGAGTCGGGGGGGATCCCGAGTTCCAATGAGCAGTTCTTC
15,NA,NA,TRBJ2-1,TRBV25-1,CASSRTGGRYNEQFF,TGTGCCAGCAGTCGGACTGGGGGGAGATACAATGAGCAGTTCTTC
19,NA,TRBD2,TRBJ2-7,TRBV28,CASSRTTSGRARGDYEQYF,TGTGCCAGCAGCCGAACTACTAGCGGGAGGGCAAGGGGCGACTACGAGCAGTACTTC
13,few,NA,TRBJ1-5,TRBV18,CASSPGDNQPQHF,TGTGCCAGCTCACCAGGGGACAATCAGCCCCAGCATTTT
14,NA,NA,TRBJ2-5,TRBV2,CASSPLTEQETQYF,TGTGCCAGCAGCCCACTGACAGAACAAGAGACCCAGTACTTC
15,NA,NA,TRBJ2-1,TRBV5-1,CASSLGGRGGGEQFF,TGCGCCAGCAGCTTGGGAGGACGAGGAGGGGGTGAGCAGTTCTTC
15,NA,TRBD1,TRBJ2-2,TRBV6-6,CASTGTGFSAGELFF,TGTGCCAGCACAGGGACAGGGTTTAGTGCCGGGGAGCTGTTTTTT